This TCR beta chain is drawn from a study of T-cell memory formation after mild COVID-19. Study conclusions and caveats: Clones that contracted from day 15 to 85 were balanced CD4/CD8, while later expanders leaned CD4+. Contracting CD4+ clones lay largely in CM and EM, with CD8+ ones residing in EMRA.

TCR alpha and TCR beta cDNA libraries with sample barcodes and UMIs came from 5'RACE using constant-segment primers. Each CDR3 protein gets one entry after TCRdb re-called the 5' RACE reads with MiXCR. The data hold a few hundred thousand distinct CDR3 sequences, with 20% to 25% observed a single time. Details on this clonotype: Its target is not known.

This CDR3 is built from 15 residues. V was cut by 0 bases and J by 2 bases, with 11 bases left in between. In germline, CDR1 is SGDLS, CDR2 YYNGEE. The rearrangement joins TRBV9 to TRBJ1-1; D is unresolved. This receptor was obtained from a man in his late teens or twenties who had mild COVID-19 (a few samples of this study predate the infection). Cell type and time point are not known. The specimen was PBMCs or a T cell subset sorted from them (not recorded which). CDR3 loop: CASSVAPSVNTEAFF. CDR3 DNA: TGTGCCAGCAGCGTAGCTCCGTCGGTTAACACTGAAGCTTTCTTT.